This T cell receptor (beta chain) was profiled in a study of breast tumors, draining lymph nodes, adjacent tissues. TCRdb passed the multiplex PCR reads through MiXCR, listing each CDR3 protein once. Of about 89,000 distinct CDR3 sequences detected, approximately 29% appear once; the ten largest clones hold 8.1%. The lymph nodes were axillary draining lymph nodes from breast cancer patients. This clonotype was counted between two and nine times. What it binds is unknown. Study-wide findings and caveats: Luminal-like breast cancer showed significantly higher tumor–nontumor repertoire similarity than basal-like. Tumor TCR diversity was below lymph nodes but above nontumor tissue. The data were judged consistent with most tumor T cells coming from lymph node and expanding in tumor.

Trimming took 6 bases from V and 5 from J; bases not matched to a gene: 22. The CDR3 loop spans 20 amino acids. Per germline, CDR1 LGHNA and CDR2 YSLEER. The sample consisted of axillary lymph node tissue. This TCR came from a female donor with breast cancer. Some clones in this sample may be carry-over from other donors' samples. The gene calls are TRBV4-3 and TRBJ2-2, with 9 nucleotides matching TRBD1. The CDR3 nucleotides read TGCGCCAGCAGGTCAAATCCTCATCGAACAGGGGGCGCTGGAACCGGGGAGCTGTTTTTT. It is translated as CASRSNPHRTGGAGTGELFF.